Given below is one T cell receptor (beta chain) in context. This record comes from a study of blood T cell repertoires in COVID-19. Study details: Acute-phase and convalescent COVID-19 samples originated in the United States, Italy and Spain. T cells, B-cell-depleted T cells, or PBMCs provided the cDNA or gDNA that served as material.

Germline V gene data show CDR1 as KGHSH and CDR2 as LQKENI. The CDR3 consists of 15 residues. V was cut by 6 bases and J by 0 bases, with 12 bases left in between. Per the original data handling: Nucleated cell number was recorded as an estimate derived from reference gene primer amplification. Here immunoSEQ multiplex PCR was the method, and the copy in TCRdb shows in-frame clones only, minus some. V, J and clone size derive from that table, while D and trimming were established from the DNA sequence. In the table there are around 160,000 clones, approximately 91% of which are singletons. V gene TRBV18 combines with J gene TRBJ1-3; D unclear. Sequencing used peripheral blood. The TCR sequence derives from a man younger than 35 with acute or convalescent COVID-19. The DNA for the CDR3 is TGTGCCAGCTCGCCTGGCAGGATCTCTGGAAACACCATATATTTT. Its protein product is CASSPGRISGNTIYF. Full variable domain (outside the CDR3, taken from reference TRBV18 and TRBJ1-3): NAGVMQNPRHLVRRRGQEARLRCSPMKGHSHVYWYRQLPEEGLKFMVYLQKENIIDESGMPKERFSAEFPKEGPSILRIQQVVRGDSAAYFCASSPGRISGNTIYFGEGSWLTVV.